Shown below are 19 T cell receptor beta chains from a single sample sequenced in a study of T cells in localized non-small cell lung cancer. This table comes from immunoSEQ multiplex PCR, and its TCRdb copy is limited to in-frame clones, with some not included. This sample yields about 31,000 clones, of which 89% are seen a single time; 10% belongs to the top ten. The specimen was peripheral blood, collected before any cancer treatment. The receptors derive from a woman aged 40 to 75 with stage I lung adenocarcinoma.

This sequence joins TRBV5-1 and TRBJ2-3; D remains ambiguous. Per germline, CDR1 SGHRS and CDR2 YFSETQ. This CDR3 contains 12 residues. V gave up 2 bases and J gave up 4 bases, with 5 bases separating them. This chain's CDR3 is CASSLFADTQYF. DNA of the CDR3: TGCGCCAGCAGCTTATTTGCAGATACGCAGTATTTT.

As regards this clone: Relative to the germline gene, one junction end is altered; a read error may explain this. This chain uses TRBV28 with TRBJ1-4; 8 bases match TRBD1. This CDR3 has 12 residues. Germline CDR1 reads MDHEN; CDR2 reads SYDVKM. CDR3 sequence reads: CASSLAQPGQVF. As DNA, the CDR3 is TGTGCCAGCAGTTTGGCCCAACCGGGACAGGTTTTT. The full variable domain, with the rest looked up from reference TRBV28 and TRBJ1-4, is DVKVTQSSRYLVKRTGEKVFLECVQDMDHENMFWYRQDPGLGLRLIYFSYDVKMKEKGDIPEGYSVSREKKERFSLILESASTNQTSMYLCASSLAQPGQVFGSGTQLSVL.

The CDR3 DNA sequence: TGTGCCAGCAGTGAAGACGGCAATCAGCCCCAGCATTTT. Encoded protein: CASSEDGNQPQHF. The rearrangement joins TRBV6-1 to TRBJ1-5; D uncertain. This CDR3 region has 13 residues. V shed 1 base and J shed 2 bases, with 3 bases lying between them. Germline V CDR1 and CDR2: MNHNS, SASEGT.

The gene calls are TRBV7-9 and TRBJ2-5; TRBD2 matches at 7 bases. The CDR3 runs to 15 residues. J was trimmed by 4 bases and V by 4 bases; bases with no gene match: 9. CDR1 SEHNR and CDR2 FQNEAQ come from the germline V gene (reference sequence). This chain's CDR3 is CASSSRVPSGETQYF. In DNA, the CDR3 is TGTGCCAGCAGCTCCAGAGTACCTAGCGGAGAGACCCAGTACTTC.

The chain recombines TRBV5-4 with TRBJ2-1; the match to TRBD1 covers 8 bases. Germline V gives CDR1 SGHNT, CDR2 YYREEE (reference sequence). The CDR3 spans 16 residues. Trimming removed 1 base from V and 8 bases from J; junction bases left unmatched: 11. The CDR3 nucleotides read TGTGCCAGCAGCTTGAACAGGGGGAGGCTTAGCGATGAGCAGTTCTTC. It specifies CASSLNRGRLSDEQFF.

The CDR3 is CASSYYVNTEAFF. The DNA for the CDR3 is TGTGCCAGCAGCTATTACGTTAACACTGAAGCTTTCTTT. The gene calls are TRBV7-3 and TRBJ1-1, with unresolved D. Per germline, CDR1 SGHTA and CDR2 FQGTGA. The CDR3 has 13 amino acids. V gave up 4 bases and J gave up 2 bases, with 8 bases separating them.

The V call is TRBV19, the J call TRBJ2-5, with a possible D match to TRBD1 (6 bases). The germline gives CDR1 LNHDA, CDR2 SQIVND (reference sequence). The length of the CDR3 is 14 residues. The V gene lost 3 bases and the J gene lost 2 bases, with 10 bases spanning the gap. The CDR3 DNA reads TGTGCCAGTAGTATCGCGAGGGGGCAAGAGACCCAGTACTTC. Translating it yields CASSIARGQETQYF. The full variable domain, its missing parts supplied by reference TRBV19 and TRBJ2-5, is DGGITQSPKYLFRKEGQNVTLSCEQNLNHDAMYWYRQDPGQGLRLIYYSQIVNDFQKGDIAEGYSVSREKKESFPLTVTSAQKNPTAFYLCASSIARGQETQYFGPGTRLLVL.

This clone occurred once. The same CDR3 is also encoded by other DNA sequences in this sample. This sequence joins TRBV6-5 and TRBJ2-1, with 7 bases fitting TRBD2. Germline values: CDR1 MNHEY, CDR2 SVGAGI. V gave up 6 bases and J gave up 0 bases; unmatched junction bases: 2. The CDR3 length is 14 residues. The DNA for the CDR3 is TGTGCCAGCAGCCGCGGGAGCTCCTACAATGAGCAGTTCTTC. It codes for CASSRGSSYNEQFF.

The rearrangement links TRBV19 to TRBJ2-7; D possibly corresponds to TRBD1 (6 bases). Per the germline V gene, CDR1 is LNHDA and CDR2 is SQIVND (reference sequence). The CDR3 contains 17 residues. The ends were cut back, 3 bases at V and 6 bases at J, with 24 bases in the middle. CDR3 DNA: TGTGCCAGTAGTATTCAACGTCCCCGGGACAACCCTTCCGAGCAGTACTTC. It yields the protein CASSIQRPRDNPSEQYF.

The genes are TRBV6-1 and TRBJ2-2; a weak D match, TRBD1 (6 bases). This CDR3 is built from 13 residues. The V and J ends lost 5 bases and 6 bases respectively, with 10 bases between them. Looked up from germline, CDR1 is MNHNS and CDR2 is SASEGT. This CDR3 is CASSNSGAGELFF. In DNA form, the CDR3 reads TGTGCCAGCAGTAATTCAGGGGCCGGGGAGCTGTTTTTT.

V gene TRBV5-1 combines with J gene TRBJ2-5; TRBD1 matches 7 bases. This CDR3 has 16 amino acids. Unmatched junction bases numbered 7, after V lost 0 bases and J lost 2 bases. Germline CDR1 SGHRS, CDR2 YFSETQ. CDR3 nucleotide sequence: TGCGCCAGCAGCTTGGTAGGGGGCCGTATACAAGAGACCCAGTACTTC. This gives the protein CASSLVGGRIQETQYF.

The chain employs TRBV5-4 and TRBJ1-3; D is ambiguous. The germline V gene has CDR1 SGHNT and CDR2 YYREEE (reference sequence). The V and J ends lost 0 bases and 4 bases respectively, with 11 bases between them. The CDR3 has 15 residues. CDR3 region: CASSLGAGPGNTIYF. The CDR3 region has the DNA TGTGCCAGCAGCTTGGGAGCCGGGCCCGGAAACACCATATATTTT.

CDR3 protein: CASSEYGAGAFF. The CDR3 DNA is TGTGCCAGCAGTGAGTACGGGGCTGGAGCTTTCTTT. The chain employs TRBV6-1 and TRBJ1-1; TRBD1 might be the D (5 bases). This CDR3 is built from 12 residues. Trimming cost V 3 bases and J 10 bases, with 12 bases left between them. The germline gives CDR1 MNHNS, CDR2 SASEGT.

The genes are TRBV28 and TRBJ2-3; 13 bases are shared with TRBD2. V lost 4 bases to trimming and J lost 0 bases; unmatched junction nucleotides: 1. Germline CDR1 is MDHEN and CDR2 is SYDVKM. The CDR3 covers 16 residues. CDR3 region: CASSSGLAGSTDTQYF. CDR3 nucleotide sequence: TGTGCCAGCAGTTCGGGACTAGCGGGAAGCACAGATACGCAGTATTTT.

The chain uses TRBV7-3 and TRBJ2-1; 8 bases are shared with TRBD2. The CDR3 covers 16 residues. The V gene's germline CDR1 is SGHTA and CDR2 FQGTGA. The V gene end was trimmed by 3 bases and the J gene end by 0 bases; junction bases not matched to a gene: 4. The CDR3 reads CASSLTSESSYNEQFF. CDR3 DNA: TGTGCCAGCAGCTTGACTAGCGAGAGCTCCTACAATGAGCAGTTCTTC.

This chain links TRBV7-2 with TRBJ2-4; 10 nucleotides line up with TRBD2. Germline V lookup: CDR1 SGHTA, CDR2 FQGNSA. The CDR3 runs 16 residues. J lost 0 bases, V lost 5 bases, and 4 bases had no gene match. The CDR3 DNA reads TGTGCCAGCAGCACACTAGCGGGGCTAGCCAAAAACATTCAGTACTTC. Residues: CASSTLAGLAKNIQYF.

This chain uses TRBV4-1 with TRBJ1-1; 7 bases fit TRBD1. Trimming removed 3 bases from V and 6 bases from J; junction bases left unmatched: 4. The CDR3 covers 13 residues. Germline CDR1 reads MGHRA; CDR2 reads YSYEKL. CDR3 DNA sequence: TGCGCCAGCAGCCAGCTCAGGGGGTCTGAAGCTTTCTTT. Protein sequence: CASSQLRGSEAFF.

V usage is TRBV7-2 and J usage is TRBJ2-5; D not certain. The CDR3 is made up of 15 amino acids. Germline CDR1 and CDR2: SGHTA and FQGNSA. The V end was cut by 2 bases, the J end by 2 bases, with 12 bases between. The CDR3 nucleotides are TGTGCCAGCAGCTTAACGTTAGAAGGGCAAGAGACCCAGTACTTC. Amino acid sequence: CASSLTLEGQETQYF.

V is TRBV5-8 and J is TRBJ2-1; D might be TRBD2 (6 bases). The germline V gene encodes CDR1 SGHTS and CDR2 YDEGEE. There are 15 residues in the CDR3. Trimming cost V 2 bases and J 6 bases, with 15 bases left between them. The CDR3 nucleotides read TGTGCCAGCAGCTTTTTCTCGGTGGGAGGCAATGAGCAGTTCTTC. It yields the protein CASSFFSVGGNEQFF.